This is a list of T cell receptor beta chains from one sample in a study of cytomegalovirus exposure and HLA in healthy donors. Profiled with immunoSEQ multiplex PCR; TCRdb holds only in-frame clones, not every one. Altogether about 200,000 clones are present, approximately 78% being singletons, with the ten largest covering 3.5% to 4%. Sequences were obtained from PBMCs. Every receptor here comes from a male donor in good health and CMV-seronegative. The CDR3 runs from the conserved cysteine through the conserved F or W. Each record gives: V gene, J gene, clone size, D gene, CDR3 DNA, CDR3 protein. A D gene is named only where the DNA matches it firmly. Expanded clones are given a class, and other clones once, few, many or no size at all.

TRBV5-1	TRBJ1-1	-	-	TGCGCCAGCAGCCCGCGGGCGGGTTCGGGCACTGAAGCTTTCTTT	CASSPRAGSGTEAFF
TRBV5-7	TRBJ2-7	-	-	TGTGCCAGCAGCTTGGGCGTCTCTAAACTGAGCTCCTACGAGCAGTACTTC	CASSLGVSKLSSYEQYF
TRBV7-2	TRBJ2-7	once	-	TGTGCCAGCAGCTTAGCAGGTCAGCGCATAATCTCCTACGAGCAGTACTTC	CASSLAGQRIISYEQYF
TRBV9	TRBJ2-3	-	TRBD2	TGTGCCAGCAGCGGGGAAGGGACTAGCCCTAGCACAGATACGCAGTATTTT	CASSGEGTSPSTDTQYF
TRBV7-8	TRBJ2-1	-	-	TGTGCCAGCAGCATACCGGGACTGTCTTACAATGAGCAGTTCTTC	CASSIPGLSYNEQFF
TRBV19	TRBJ1-5	-	-	TGTGCCAGTAGGTCGGGACACAAAATGAGCAATCAGCCCCAGCATTTT	CASRSGHKMSNQPQHF
TRBV10-3	TRBJ1-1	-	-	TGTGCCATCAGTGCAGGGTTTGAAGCTTTCTTT	CAISAGFEAFF
TRBV6-5	TRBJ1-4	-	-	TGTGCCGCCCGGGGGGGCTCTAATGAAAAACTGTTTTTT	CAARGGSNEKLFF
TRBV10-1	TRBJ2-2	-	TRBD2	TGCGCCAGCAGTGATTCCCCACTAGCGGGAGGTTCCGGGGAGCTGTTTTTT	CASSDSPLAGGSGELFF
TRBV5-4	TRBJ2-2	-	TRBD1	TGTGCCAGCAGGCGACAGGGAACCGGGGAGCTGTTTTTT	CASRRQGTGELFF
TRBV6-5	TRBJ2-5	-	TRBD1	TGTGCCAGCAGTAGCCCGGGACAGGGACGGACCCAGTACTTC	CASSSPGQGRTQYF
TRBV5-1	TRBJ2-7	-	TRBD1	TGCGCCAGCAGCTCGGACAGGGTAGGTTACGAGCAGTACTTC	CASSSDRVGYEQYF
TRBV11-1	TRBJ2-7	once	TRBD1	TGTGCCAGCAGCCCAGAACCGGGACAGGGGGCCCCCTACGAGCAGTACTTC	CASSPEPGQGAPYEQYF
TRBV7-9	TRBJ1-1	-	-	TGTTCCAGCAGCATCCGGGGATCACGGATCACTGAAGCTTTCTTT	CSSSIRGSRITEAFF
TRBV14	TRBJ2-3	-	TRBD2	TGTGCCAGCAGCCAAGAAGGGCTAGCGGGAGGCCAAGCAGATACGCAGTATTTT	CASSQEGLAGGQADTQYF
TRBV15	TRBJ2-7	-	TRBD1	TGTGCCACCAGCTTGACAGGGGACGGCTACGAGCAGTACTTC	CATSLTGDGYEQYF
TRBV7-6	TRBJ2-3	-	TRBD2	TGTGCCAGCAGCTCCCTCGGGGGGGGACTAGGGTTAGATACGCAGTATTTT	CASSSLGGGLGLDTQYF
TRBV7-2	TRBJ2-1	-	-	TGTGCCAGCAGCGCGCACTATCGCCAATACAATGAGCAGTTCTTC	CASSAHYRQYNEQFF
TRBV19	TRBJ1-2	-	TRBD1	TGTGCCAGTAGTATAGCCCGACAGGGGAGCTATGGCTACACCTTC	CASSIARQGSYGYTF
TRBV15	TRBJ1-5	-	-	TGTGCCACCAGCAGAGGTCCCGGTACCTATAGCAATCAGCCCCAGCATTTT	CATSRGPGTYSNQPQHF
TRBV28	TRBJ2-5	-	-	TGTGCCAGCAATTCCCGGGGGGCAGGCGGGACCCAGTACTTC	CASNSRGAGGTQYF
TRBV7-8	TRBJ2-3	-	TRBD2	TGTGCCAGCAGCCTCCGGCGACTAGCCCTTGGCACAGATACGCAGTATTTT	CASSLRRLALGTDTQYF
TRBV9	TRBJ1-1	-	-	TGTGCCAGCAGCGTAGAGGTGGGGCGAACCACTGAAGCTTTCTTT	CASSVEVGRTTEAFF
TRBV4-2	TRBJ1-6	-	-	TGTGCCAGCAGCCCTGGGGACAAAAATTCACCCCTCCACTTT	CASSPGDKNSPLHF
TRBV7-2	TRBJ2-3	-	-	TGTGCCAGCAGCTTAGCTGGACTGGCAGATACGCAGTATTTT	CASSLAGLADTQYF
TRBV5-5	TRBJ2-5	few	TRBD1	TGTGCCAGCAGCTTCCGGACAGGGGAAGAGACCCAGTACTTC	CASSFRTGEETQYF
TRBV10-3	TRBJ2-3	once	-	TGTGCCATCAGTGAGACAGGGACAGATACGCAGTATTTT	CAISETGTDTQYF
TRBV7-3	TRBJ2-7	-	TRBD2	TGTGCCAGCAGCTTAACAGGACTAGCGGGAACCGAGCAGTACTTC	CASSLTGLAGTEQYF
TRBV9	TRBJ2-2	-	-	TGTGCCAGCAGCGTCGGAACAGTATCTTACACCGGGGAGCTGTTTTTT	CASSVGTVSYTGELFF
TRBV9	TRBJ2-3	-	TRBD2	TGTGCCAGCAGCGCATGGACTAGCGGGGTCGGCACAGATACGCAGTATTTT	CASSAWTSGVGTDTQYF
TRBV19	TRBJ2-2	-	TRBD1	TGTGCCAGTAGTGGGTACAGGGGGTCCGGGGAGCTGTTTTTT	CASSGYRGSGELFF
TRBV15	TRBJ1-4	few	-	TGTGCCACCAGCAGAGATAGAAAGGAAAAACTGTTTTTT	CATSRDRKEKLFF
TRBV2	TRBJ2-1	-	TRBD2	TGTGCCAGCAGTAGACTAGCGGGATTCAATGAGCAGTTCTTC	CASSRLAGFNEQFF
TRBV30	TRBJ1-2	-	-	TGTGCCTGGCAATCCAGGGCTAACTATGGCTACACCTTC	CAWQSRANYGYTF
TRBV2	TRBJ2-7	-	TRBD1	TGTGCCAGCAGCTTGGGACAGGGGCTCGACGAGCAGTACTTC	CASSLGQGLDEQYF
TRBV7-9	TRBJ2-3	-	-	TGTGCCAGCAGATTCATCGGGAGCACAGATACGCAGTATTTT	CASRFIGSTDTQYF
TRBV5-1	TRBJ2-7	-	-	TGCGCCAGCGGGCCGGGAGTTGTAGGCTACGAGCAGTACTTC	CASGPGVVGYEQYF
TRBV29-1	TRBJ2-2	once	TRBD1	TGCAGCGTAGGCAGGACAAGGACAGGGGGGACCGGGGAGCTGTTTTTT	CSVGRTRTGGTGELFF
TRBV27	TRBJ1-5	few	-	TGTGCCAGCAGTTTATGGCAGGGCAATCAGCCCCAGCATTTT	CASSLWQGNQPQHF
TRBV5-6	TRBJ2-1	many	-	TGTGCCAGCAGCTCGGACCTAGCATATGAGCAGTTCTTC	CASSSDLAYEQFF
TRBV5-1	TRBJ1-1	-	-	TGCGCCAGCAGCTTGGCCGCAGGGGAGCACACTGAAGCTTTCTTT	CASSLAAGEHTEAFF
TRBV6-6	TRBJ2-7	-	-	TGTGCCAGCAGTTACGGGCAGAACTCCTACGAGCAGTACTTC	CASSYGQNSYEQYF
TRBV29-1	TRBJ1-2	-	TRBD1	TGCAGCGTTGAAGCACAGGGGGGACACTATGGCTACACCTTC	CSVEAQGGHYGYTF
TRBV9	TRBJ2-7	-	-	TGTGCCAGCAGCCCGCGCGCAGGGCTGAGCTACGAGCAGTACTTC	CASSPRAGLSYEQYF
TRBV19	TRBJ1-6	-	-	TGTGCCAGTATGAGTGGTACGGGGGGTAATTCACCCCTCCACTTT	CASMSGTGGNSPLHF
TRBV11-3	TRBJ2-1	-	-	TGTGCCAGCAGCGTAAGCGGGCGGGGAGGATACAATGAGCAGTTCTTC	CASSVSGRGGYNEQFF
TRBV9	TRBJ1-4	few	-	TGTGCCAGCAGCGTAGGCAGGGCCAGAACACATCGGAATGAAAAACTGTTTTTT	CASSVGRARTHRNEKLFF
TRBV7-3	TRBJ2-2	-	-	TGTGCCAGCAGCTTAGGAGGGGGCGACGGGGAGCTGTTTTTT	CASSLGGGDGELFF
TRBV13	TRBJ2-1	-	TRBD1	TGTGCCAGCATATTGGGACAGGGCTTCTACAATGAGCAGTTCTTC	CASILGQGFYNEQFF
TRBV5-4	TRBJ2-7	-	TRBD1	TGTGCCAGCAGCTTGTATGCAGGGGGCAGAAATATATACGAGCAGTACTTC	CASSLYAGGRNIYEQYF
TRBV19	TRBJ2-7	-	-	TGTGCCAGTAGTATAGGTCAGGGTTCCGAGCAGTACTTC	CASSIGQGSEQYF
TRBV7-9	TRBJ2-7	-	TRBD1	TGTTCCAGCAGCTTAGTCGGGGACAGGGGGCTCAACGAGCAGTACTTC	CSSSLVGDRGLNEQYF
TRBV11-2	TRBJ2-1	-	TRBD1	TGTGCCAGCAGCATGCGGGACAGGGTCTTCAATGAGCAGTTCTTC	CASSMRDRVFNEQFF
TRBV6-5	TRBJ2-7	few	TRBD2	TGTGCCAGCAGCGGACTAGCGGGAGTCTCCGAGCAGTACTTC	CASSGLAGVSEQYF
TRBV5-4	TRBJ2-2	-	-	TGTGCCAGCAGCTCCAGGGACTTTCCGAACACCGGGGAGCTGTTTTTT	CASSSRDFPNTGELFF
TRBV11-2	TRBJ2-1	-	TRBD2	TGTGCCAGCAGCTTAGGGGGAGGGAACGATGAGCAGTTCTTC	CASSLGGGNDEQFF
TRBV28	TRBJ2-3	-	-	TGTGCCAGCAGTTTAGCAGGGTACACAGATACGCAGTATTTT	CASSLAGYTDTQYF